These T cell receptor beta chains were read from a single sample in a study of lymphopenia after photon versus proton radiotherapy. Produced via immunoSEQ multiplex PCR; TCRdb's table is partial and in-frame only. The repertoire holds tens of thousands of clones, with around nine tenths as singletons. The sample here was peripheral blood, taken from a patient treated with photon-based radiotherapy. Receptors were obtained from a woman aged 50 to 60 with cholangiocarcinoma. Both conserved end residues are part of each CDR3. D genes are given only for firm matches. Part of the rows lack a size; the others show once, few, many or a class for expanded clones.

D gene	V gene	clone size	J gene	CDR3 protein	CDR3 DNA
.	TRBV29-1	.	TRBJ1-3	CSVHSGNTIYF	TGCAGCGTTCACTCTGGAAACACCATATATTTT
TRBD1	TRBV11-3	.	TRBJ2-7	CASSHGQGASHEQYF	TGTGCCAGCAGTCATGGACAGGGGGCATCACACGAGCAGTACTTC
.	TRBV5-4	once	TRBJ1-2	CASSLWVALNYGYTF	TGTGCCAGCAGCCTCTGGGTAGCATTAAACTATGGCTACACCTTC
TRBD1	TRBV6-5	.	TRBJ1-2	CASSRDRINYGYTF	TGTGCCAGCAGTAGGGACAGGATTAACTATGGCTACACCTTC
.	TRBV7-2	.	TRBJ1-3	CASTSDLDRWGTIYF	TGTGCCAGCACCTCCGATCTCGACCGCTGGGGCACCATATATTTT
TRBD1	TRBV2	.	TRBJ1-2	CASNPQGAGPDGYTF	TGTGCCAGCAACCCACAGGGGGCGGGTCCTGATGGCTACACCTTC
.	TRBV11-2	.	TRBJ1-4	CASSLEGRIEKLFF	TGTGCCAGCAGCTTAGAGGGGAGGATTGAAAAACTGTTTTTT
.	TRBV7-9	.	TRBJ2-3	CASSLVPTSTDTQYF	TGTGCCAGCAGCTTAGTCCCCACTAGCACAGATACGCAGTATTTT
TRBD1	TRBV7-9	.	TRBJ1-2	CASSPGQAFGYTF	TGTGCCAGCAGCCCGGGACAGGCTTTTGGCTACACCTTC
.	TRBV7-9	.	TRBJ1-3	CASREAVLRNTIYF	TGTGCCTCCCGAGAGGCAGTCCTCCGAAACACCATATATTTT
.	TRBV10-3	.	TRBJ2-7	CAISDPRAVSYEQYF	TGTGCCATCAGTGATCCGAGGGCAGTATCCTACGAGCAGTACTTC
TRBD2	TRBV7-2	.	TRBJ2-7	CASSQSPAGGIYEQYF	TGTGCCAGCAGTCAAAGCCCGGCGGGGGGTATCTACGAGCAGTACTTC
.	TRBV5-1	.	TRBJ2-7	CASSGKGGAYEQYF	TGCGCCAGCAGCGGGAAGGGGGGCGCCTACGAGCAGTACTTC
TRBD2	TRBV4-3	.	TRBJ2-3	CASSQGTSGGHPNTDTQYF	TGCGCCAGCAGCCAAGGCACTAGCGGGGGGCATCCGAACACAGATACGCAGTATTTT
.	TRBV6-5	.	TRBJ1-6	CASSYFDTNNSPLHF	TGTGCCAGCAGTTATTTCGACACCAATAATTCACCCCTCCACTTT
.	TRBV7-9	.	TRBJ1-1	CASSIQGVDTEAFF	TGTGCCAGCAGCATACAGGGCGTTGACACTGAAGCTTTCTTT
TRBD1	TRBV7-2	.	TRBJ2-7	CASRPGRQGYEQYF	TGTGCCAGCAGGCCGGGGAGACAGGGCTACGAGCAGTACTTC
.	TRBV7-2	once	TRBJ1-3	CASSNKGSSGNTIYF	TGTGCCAGCAGCAACAAAGGAAGCTCTGGAAACACCATATATTTT
TRBD1	TRBV7-9	.	TRBJ1-4	CASSFAGTVSEKLFF	TGTGCCAGCAGCTTCGCCGGGACAGTTTCTGAAAAACTGTTTTTT
.	TRBV19	.	TRBJ1-1	CASSIEPTRGGRNTEAFF	TGTGCCAGTAGTATAGAACCCACTCGCGGGGGCAGGAACACTGAAGCTTTCTTT
.	TRBV7-2	.	TRBJ2-3	CASSLERKDTQYF	TGTGCCAGCAGCTTAGAACGGAAAGATACGCAGTATTTT
.	TRBV7-9	.	TRBJ2-5	CASSGLEGAQETQYF	TGTGCCAGCAGCGGCCTGGAGGGTGCGCAAGAGACCCAGTACTTC
.	TRBV6-1	.	TRBJ2-7	CASNRYEQYF	TGTGCCAGCAACAGGTACGAGCAGTACTTC
TRBD1	TRBV27	.	TRBJ1-2	CASSLSAGGNYGYTF	TGTGCCAGCAGTTTATCGGCAGGGGGCAACTATGGCTACACCTTC
TRBD1	TRBV6-5	.	TRBJ2-7	CASSTRTGGYEQYF	TGTGCCAGCAGCACACGGACAGGGGGCTACGAGCAGTACTTC
.	TRBV30	.	TRBJ1-4	CAWSWQLNEKLFF	TGTGCCTGGAGTTGGCAGTTGAATGAAAAACTGTTTTTT
TRBD2	TRBV9	.	TRBJ2-1	CASSVSAQRGKFNEQFF	TGTGCCAGCAGCGTTTCCGCCCAGCGGGGGAAGTTCAATGAGCAGTTCTTC
.	TRBV11-3	.	TRBJ1-1	CASSLVTSTEAFF	TGTGCCAGCAGCTTAGTAACATCCACTGAAGCTTTCTTT
.	TRBV2	.	TRBJ2-5	CASSDGGRETQYF	TGTGCCAGCAGTGACGGAGGGCGGGAGACCCAGTACTTC
TRBD1	TRBV6-4	.	TRBJ2-1	CASSRDRGNNEQFF	TGTGCCAGCAGCCGGGACAGGGGCAACAATGAGCAGTTCTTC
TRBD2	TRBV7-8	.	TRBJ2-1	CASSRRPGLANYNEQFF	TGTGCCAGCAGCAGACGACCGGGACTAGCGAACTACAATGAGCAGTTCTTC
.	TRBV2	.	TRBJ1-4	CASSRFNGEKLFF	TGTGCCAGCAGTCGATTCAACGGTGAAAAACTGTTTTTT
.	TRBV2	.	TRBJ1-2	CASSVLSRDGYTF	TGTGCCAGCAGTGTTTTGAGCAGGGATGGCTACACCTTC
.	TRBV4-1	.	TRBJ1-2	CASSTQVMVMDGYTF	TGCGCCAGCAGCACACAGGTTATGGTTATGGATGGCTACACCTTC
TRBD1	TRBV19	.	TRBJ2-5	CASSSATGAETQYF	TGTGCCAGTAGCTCCGCCACAGGGGCAGAGACCCAGTACTTC
.	TRBV11-2	.	TRBJ2-7	CASSSTRGSYEQYF	TGTGCCAGCAGTTCGACCCGGGGCTCCTACGAGCAGTACTTC
TRBD1	TRBV18	.	TRBJ2-5	CASSPGQGETQYF	TGTGCCAGCTCACCGGGACAGGGAGAGACCCAGTACTTC
TRBD1	TRBV7-9	once	TRBJ1-1	CASSPRLTGDTEAFF	TGTGCCAGCAGCCCACGATTAACAGGGGACACTGAAGCTTTCTTT
.	TRBV10-3	.	TRBJ1-2	CAIRDGGQAYGYTF	TGTGCCATCAGGGACGGGGGCCAGGCTTATGGCTACACCTTC
.	TRBV7-6	.	TRBJ1-1	CASSLASGGNTEAFF	TGTGCCAGCAGCTTAGCATCTGGGGGAAACACTGAAGCTTTCTTT
.	TRBV19	.	TRBJ2-2	CASSPNTGELFF	TGTGCCAGTAGTCCAAACACCGGGGAGCTGTTTTTT
.	TRBV11-2	.	TRBJ1-1	CASSLAARDGAEAFF	TGTGCCAGCAGCTTAGCTGCCAGGGACGGCGCTGAAGCTTTCTTT
TRBD2	TRBV4-3	.	TRBJ2-1	CASSQDKRGTFSYNEQFF	TGCGCCAGCAGCCAAGATAAGCGGGGGACCTTCTCCTACAATGAGCAGTTCTTC
TRBD1	TRBV30	.	TRBJ2-7	CAGSRDRSYEQYF	TGTGCCGGCTCCCGGGACAGATCCTACGAGCAGTACTTC
TRBD2	TRBV5-1	.	TRBJ2-2	CASSSGGGLTGELFF	TGCGCCAGCAGCTCAGGCGGGGGGCTCACCGGGGAGCTGTTTTTT
.	TRBV4-1	.	TRBJ2-2	CASSQFTPIGTGELFF	TGCGCCAGCAGCCAGTTCACCCCAATCGGGACCGGGGAGCTGTTTTTT
TRBD1	TRBV7-9	.	TRBJ1-2	CASSFGQGGGYTF	TGTGCCAGCAGCTTCGGTCAGGGGGGCGGCTACACCTTC
.	TRBV28	.	TRBJ2-3	CASRESSDTQYF	TGTGCCAGCAGGGAGAGCTCAGATACGCAGTATTTT
TRBD2	TRBV19	.	TRBJ2-3	CASSRRSSGGALWLSTDTQYF	TGTGCCAGTAGTAGGAGATCTAGCGGGGGGGCCTTGTGGTTATCTACAGATACGCAGTATTTT
.	TRBV19	.	TRBJ1-2	CASMKGELPANYGYTF	TGTGCCAGTATGAAGGGGGAGCTGCCAGCTAACTATGGCTACACCTTC
TRBD1	TRBV10-3	.	TRBJ1-1	CAISEDRGYEMNTEAFF	TGTGCCATCAGTGAGGACAGGGGGTACGAGATGAACACTGAAGCTTTCTTT
.	TRBV7-9	.	TRBJ2-1	CASSQGRNEQFF	TGTGCCAGCAGCCAGGGACGAAATGAGCAGTTCTTC
TRBD1	TRBV25-1	.	TRBJ1-6	CASSLGQVNSPLHF	TGTGCCAGCAGTCTAGGACAGGTCAATTCACCCCTCCACTTT
TRBD1	TRBV6-6	once	TRBJ2-7	CASSYVGTGGGEQYF	TGTGCCAGCAGTTACGTAGGGACAGGGGGCGGCGAGCAGTACTTC
TRBD2	TRBV4-3	.	TRBJ2-5	CASSQVLAGGEETQYF	TGCGCCAGCAGCCAAGTGCTAGCGGGGGGGGAAGAGACCCAGTACTTC
.	TRBV2	once	TRBJ1-1	CASSDWLGNTEAFF	TGTGCCAGCAGTGATTGGCTCGGGAACACTGAAGCTTTCTTT
.	TRBV27	.	TRBJ1-5	CASSLEENQPQHF	TGTGCCAGCAGTTTAGAGGAGAATCAGCCCCAGCATTTT
TRBD2	TRBV7-6	once	TRBJ2-5	CASSFLERDSGGRETQYF	TGTGCCAGCAGCTTCCTGGAGAGGGATAGCGGGGGGAGAGAGACCCAGTACTTC
.	TRBV5-1	.	TRBJ2-1	CASSLGTLTYNEQFF	TGCGCCAGCAGCTTAGGAACCCTAACCTACAATGAGCAGTTCTTC